The next 10 T cell receptor beta chains were all read from a single sample in a study of T-cell memory formation after mild COVID-19. TCRdb re-analysed the 5' RACE reads in MiXCR, keeping a single row per CDR3 protein. Of about 180,000 distinct CDR3 sequences in the sample, about a fifth were seen once. The specimen was PBMCs or a T cell subset sorted from them (not recorded which). The receptors originated from a man aged 18 to 29 who had mild COVID-19 (a few samples of this study predate the infection). Cell type and time point are not known.

This clonotype showed up just a few times. The CDR3 sequence: CASSFGGAWTNEQFF. DNA for the CDR3: TGTGCCAGCAGCTTTGGCGGGGCCTGGACGAATGAGCAGTTCTTC. The V call is TRBV7-3, the J call TRBJ2-1, with a possible D match to TRBD2 (6 bases). Per the germline V gene, CDR1 is SGHTA and CDR2 is FQGTGA. The germline V and J ends were trimmed by 3 bases and 7 bases, with 16 bases remaining between them. CDR3 length: 15 amino acids. The whole variable domain, remainder taken from reference TRBV7-3 and TRBJ2-1, is GAGVSQTPSNKVTEKGKYVELRCDPISGHTALYWYRQSLGQGPEFLIYFQGTGAADDSGLPNDRFFAVRPEGSVSTLKIQRTERGDSAVYLCASSFGGAWTNEQFFGPGTRLTVL.

This sequence joins TRBV7-9 and TRBJ2-5, with a weak D call TRBD1 (6 bases). The V end lost 9 bases, the J end lost 0 bases, and 11 bases lay between the germline ends. The CDR3 totals 13 residues. Germline assignment: CDR1 SEHNR and CDR2 FQNEAQ (reference sequence). The CDR3 bases are TGTGCCAGTCATACAGGGAACCAAGAGACCCAGTACTTC. It specifies CASHTGNQETQYF.

The table lists this clonotype with many counts. The chain's CDR3 is CASSLSKGLRLIQFF. For the CDR3, the DNA is TGTGCCAGCAGCTTGTCAAAGGGCCTCCGTTTGATCCAGTTCTTC. The chain has TRBV5-6 and TRBJ2-5; D remains ambiguous. The J call may be mistaken, given a closer DNA end match to TRBJ2-1. Looked up from germline, CDR1 is SGHDT and CDR2 is YYEEEE. The CDR3 runs 15 residues.

This clonotype has at least ten counts. This chain connects TRBV6-6 to TRBJ1-5; D unresolved. CDR3 length equals 11 residues. The V gene lost 6 bases and the J gene lost 7 bases, with 7 bases spanning the gap. In germline, CDR1 is MNHNY, CDR2 SVGAGI (reference sequence). The CDR3 is CASSSEQPQHF. CDR3 bases: TGTGCCAGCAGCTCCGAACAGCCCCAGCATTTT.

The V and J genes are TRBV10-3 and TRBJ1-6; weak D call: TRBD1 (5 bases). Trimming stripped 11 bases from V and 6 bases from J, with 14 bases between. This CDR3 has 13 residues. Germline values: CDR1 ENHRY, CDR2 SYGVKD. The CDR3 region is CAARRDLNSPLHF. CDR3 nucleotides: TGTGCCGCACGCCGGGACCTTAATTCACCCCTCCACTTT.

On this clonotype: One end of the junction fails to match germline, which may point to a read error. V is TRBV9 and J is TRBJ2-5, with TRBD2 as a possible D gene (7 bases). Germline V CDR1 and CDR2: SGDLS, YYNGEE. The CDR3 contains 14 residues. CDR3 coding DNA: TGTGCCAGCAGTAGAGGGGGGGGCCAACAGACCCAGTACTTC. Its translation: CASSRGGGQQTQYF.

The sample holds a few counts of this clonotype. This sequence joins TRBV4-1 and TRBJ1-2, with 10 bases aligning to TRBD1. With V trimmed by 3 bases and J by 7 bases, 8 bases remained unmatched. Germline lookup yields CDR1 MGHRA and CDR2 YSYEKL. This CDR3 is built from 15 residues. CDR3 DNA sequence: TGCGCCAGCAGCCAGGTGGGACAGGGGAATTCTGGCTACACCTTC. It specifies CASSQVGQGNSGYTF.

This clonotype was detected only a few times. J is TRBJ2-5 and V is TRBV12-3 or TRBV12-4; a possible D gene is TRBD2 (7 bases). V was trimmed by 5 bases and J by 2 bases, leaving 24 bases between them. The CDR3 has 18 residues. The CDR3 protein is CASSPRRGGYGGQETQYF. CDR3 DNA: TGTGCCAGCAGTCCCCGAAGGGGGGGGTATGGGGGGCAAGAGACCCAGTACTTC.

This clonotype turned up a few times. V usage is TRBV27 and J usage is TRBJ2-7, with 9 bases lining up with TRBD2. Unmatched junction bases numbered 7, after V lost 5 bases and J lost 2 bases. The germline V gene encodes CDR1 MNHEY and CDR2 SMNVEV (reference sequence). This CDR3 spans 15 amino acids. CDR3 loop: CASSLLAGSPYEQYV. In DNA form, the CDR3 reads TGTGCCAGCAGTCTCCTAGCGGGGTCCCCCTACGAGCAGTACGTC.

CDR3 nucleotides: TGTGCCACCGAGTACATAGGGACCCAGTACTTC. The encoded protein is CATEYIGTQYF. This sequence joins TRBV24-1 and TRBJ2-5; D not certain. V lost 9 bases, J lost 7 bases, and 11 bases lay in between. Germline lookup yields CDR1 KGHDR and CDR2 SFDVKD. This CDR3 region has 11 residues.